What follows are 25 T cell receptor beta chains derived from one specimen sequenced in a study of T-cell reconstitution after alpha-beta-depleted transplantation in children. As it was prepared, the TCRbeta library received unique molecular identifiers. TCRdb ran MiXCR on the PCR reads and lists one entry per CDR3 protein. In the table there are roughly 160,000 distinct CDR3 sequences, 11% of which are singletons. The sample here was PBMCs, taken before TCRalphabeta/CD19-depleted stem cell transplant. All receptors derive from a boy aged 2 to 10 with acute myeloid leukemia, due to receive a stem cell transplant.

This clonotype has at least ten counts. CDR3 sequence reads: CATSMGGKVKNIQYF. For the CDR3, the DNA is TGTGCCACCAGCATGGGGGGCAAGGTCAAAAACATTCAGTACTTC. The rearrangement uses TRBV15 and TRBJ2-4, with D perhaps matching TRBD1 or TRBD2 (6 bases each). CDR3 length: 15 amino acids. Looked up from germline, CDR1 is LNHNV and CDR2 is YYDKDF (reference sequence). Trimming pared 4 bases from V and 3 bases from J, leaving 13 bases between.

There are many counts of this clonotype. The chain employs TRBV5-8 and TRBJ1-2; D not certain. CDR1 is SGHTS, CDR2 YDEGEE, per germline. This CDR3 region has 12 residues. Trimming left V 3 bases short and J 4 bases short, with 7 bases between. The CDR3, as DNA: TGTGCCAGCAGCTCGACGTTCTATGGCTACACCTTC. Encoded protein: CASSSTFYGYTF.

This clonotype was seen repeatedly, ten times or more. V gene TRBV7-9 combines with J gene TRBJ1-2, with D perhaps TRBD1 (6 bases). This CDR3 comprises 16 residues. The germline V gene has CDR1 SEHNR and CDR2 FQNEAQ (reference sequence). V shed 4 bases and J shed 4 bases, with 19 bases lying between them. As DNA, the CDR3 is TGTGCCAGCAGCTCCACCCTAGGGGGAAAGGGCTATGGCTACACCTTC. This gives the protein CASSSTLGGKGYGYTF.

This clonotype was detected many times. The V gene is TRBV6-5, the J gene TRBJ1-1, with D perhaps matching TRBD1 (6 bases). The CDR3 loop spans 15 amino acids. Germline CDR1 MNHEY, CDR2 SVGAGI. Trimming left V 7 bases short and J 0 bases short, with 15 bases between. CDR3 DNA sequence: TGTGCCAGCATCAAAAAGAAGGGGGTGAACACTGAAGCTTTCTTT. Translating it yields CASIKKKGVNTEAFF.

This chain joins TRBV20-1 and TRBJ2-1; 9 positions match TRBD2. Germline-derived CDR1 and CDR2 are DFQATT and SNEGSKA (reference sequence). V trimming: 6 bases; J trimming: 1 base; junction bases outside the gene matches: 4. The CDR3 is made up of 14 amino acids. The CDR3 spells CSALLAGSYNEQFF. As DNA, the CDR3 is TGCAGTGCGCTTCTAGCGGGGTCCTACAATGAGCAGTTCTTC.

This clonotype was seen repeatedly, ten times or more. The rearrangement links TRBV5-6 to TRBJ1-1, with D unclear. Trimming removed 2 bases from V and 5 bases from J, with 13 bases in between. The CDR3 extends over 14 amino acids. CDR1 is SGHDT, CDR2 YYEEEE, per germline. The CDR3: CASSFALGWTEAFF. As DNA, the CDR3 is TGTGCCAGCAGCTTTGCTCTTGGGTGGACTGAAGCTTTCTTT.

The sample holds many counts of this clonotype. The V and J genes are TRBV30 and TRBJ2-3, with TRBD2 identical over 13 bases. The CDR3 spans 15 residues. CDR1 is GTSNPN and CDR2 is SVGIG in the germline V gene (reference sequence). After removal of 0 bases from V and 3 bases from J, the junction contained 0 bases not matched to a gene. CDR3 residues: CAWSVLAGGTDTQYF. The CDR3 region has the DNA TGTGCCTGGAGTGTACTAGCGGGAGGGACAGATACGCAGTATTTT.

This clonotype was counted many times. The chain uses TRBV6-1 and TRBJ1-6; D unclear. CDR3 size: 14 residues. Trimming removed 1 base from V and 7 bases from J, with 8 bases in between. Germline V CDR1 and CDR2: MNHNS, SASEGT. The CDR3 DNA follows: TGTGCCAGCAGTGAAGTAGACAAAAATTCACCCCTCCACTTT. As protein: CASSEVDKNSPLHF.

This clonotype was observed at least ten times. The V call is TRBV9, the J call TRBJ2-1; D perhaps matches TRBD1 (6 bases). Germline lookup yields CDR1 SGDLS and CDR2 YYNGEE. The V gene lost 3 bases and the J gene lost 7 bases, with 11 bases spanning the gap. The CDR3 consists of 13 residues. In nucleotides, the CDR3 is TGTGCCAGCAGCGGGACAGTTTGGAATGAGCAGTTCTTC. Encoded protein: CASSGTVWNEQFF.

This clonotype was counted many times. The chain recombines TRBV5-5 with TRBJ2-1, with TRBD1 matching 9 bases. Germline values: CDR1 SGHKS, CDR2 YYEKEE (reference sequence). The CDR3 sequence is 17 residues long. The ends lost 3 bases at V and 6 bases at J; junction bases unmatched: 13. In nucleotides, the CDR3 is TGTGCCAGCAGCTACCCCGGCTGGGGACAGGGCGCCAATGAGCAGTTCTTC. It codes for CASSYPGWGQGANEQFF. Using reference TRBV5-5 and TRBJ2-1 for the parts outside the CDR3, the full variable domain is DAGVTQSPTHLIKTRGQQVTLRCSPISGHKSVSWYQQVLGQGPQFIFQYYEKEERGRGNFPDRFSARQFPNYSSELNVNALLLGDSALYLCASSYPGWGQGANEQFFGPGTRLTVL.

This clonotype was picked up many times. The chain is built from TRBV10-3 and TRBJ1-3; maybe TRBD1 (5 bases). V gave up 6 bases and J gave up 7 bases, with 16 bases separating them. The CDR3 contains 14 residues. Germline V CDR1 and CDR2: ENHRY, SYGVKD. DNA for the CDR3: TGTGCCATCAGAGCCGGGGCCGAAGCTAACACCATATATTTT. It codes for CAIRAGAEANTIYF.

The table lists this clonotype with many counts. The CDR3 DNA is TGTGCCAGCAGTTCCAGCGGGAGTTCAGATACGCAGTATTTT. Its translation: CASSSSGSSDTQYF. V is TRBV28 and J is TRBJ2-3, with TRBD2 identical over 8 bases. From germline, CDR1 is MDHEN and CDR2 SYDVKM. The CDR3 is 14 residues long. Trimming removed 4 bases from V and 4 bases from J; junction bases left unmatched: 4. The variable domain in full, completed from reference TRBV28 and TRBJ2-3, reads DVKVTQSSRYLVKRTGEKVFLECVQDMDHENMFWYRQDPGLGLRLIYFSYDVKMKEKGDIPEGYSVSREKKERFSLILESASTNQTSMYLCASSSSGSSDTQYFGPGTRLTVL.

CDR3 region: CASGQGEQETQYF. In DNA, the CDR3 is TGTGCCAGCGGACAGGGGGAACAAGAGACCCAGTACTTC. V is TRBV7-9 and J is TRBJ2-5; 10 bases are a match to TRBD1. Looked up from germline, CDR1 is SEHNR and CDR2 is FQNEAQ (reference sequence). The CDR3 totals 13 residues. Germline trimming cut 8 bases from V and 2 bases from J; bases unmatched to any gene: 2. The full variable domain, with the rest looked up from reference TRBV7-9 and TRBJ2-5, is DTGVSQNPRHKITKRGQNVTFRCDPISEHNRLYWYRQTLGQGPEFLTYFQNEAQLEKSRLLSDRFSAERPKGSFSTLEIQRTEQGDSAMYLCASGQGEQETQYFGPGTRLLVL.

This clonotype was observed many times. This rearrangement joins TRBV5-1 to TRBJ2-7, with 7 nucleotides matching TRBD2. The CDR3 loop spans 14 amino acids. The V gene end was trimmed by 3 bases and the J gene end by 6 bases; junction bases not matched to a gene: 9. Germline-derived CDR1 and CDR2 are SGHRS and YFSETQ. In DNA, the CDR3 is TGCGCCAGCAGCTCAGGGCGACCGGGGGGCGAGCAGTACTTC. It is translated as CASSSGRPGGEQYF.

This clonotype was counted many times. The chain employs TRBV7-2 and TRBJ1-1, with D unresolved. There are 12 residues in the CDR3. Looked up from germline, CDR1 is SGHTA and CDR2 is FQGNSA. Deletions cut 5 bases from V and 7 bases from J, with 11 bases between. DNA for the CDR3: TGTGCCAGCAGCCTAATCTTGGTTGAAGCTTTCTTT. This codes for CASSLILVEAFF.

This clonotype was detected ten times or more. V is TRBV9 and J is TRBJ1-6, with a tentative D call TRBD1 (5 bases). Per germline, CDR1 SGDLS and CDR2 YYNGEE. The CDR3 is made up of 15 amino acids. The V and J ends lost 1 base and 0 bases respectively, with 5 bases between them. CDR3 loop: CASSVQGSYNSPLHF. DNA of the CDR3: TGTGCCAGCAGCGTACAGGGCTCCTATAATTCACCCCTCCACTTT.

This clonotype was seen at least ten times. The genes are TRBV7-9 and TRBJ2-2, with D unclear. This CDR3 has 15 amino acids. Per the germline V gene, CDR1 is SEHNR and CDR2 is FQNEAQ (reference sequence). V shed 4 bases and J shed 2 bases, with 11 bases lying between them. CDR3 region: CASSSRAINTGELFF. The CDR3 DNA sequence: TGTGCCAGCAGCTCCCGGGCCATTAACACCGGGGAGCTGTTTTTT. Using reference TRBV7-9 and TRBJ2-2 for the parts outside the CDR3, the full variable domain is DTGVSQNPRHKITKRGQNVTFRCDPISEHNRLYWYRQTLGQGPEFLTYFQNEAQLEKSRLLSDRFSAERPKGSFSTLEIQRTEQGDSAMYLCASSSRAINTGELFFGEGSRLTVL.

The table lists this clonotype with many counts. The chain has TRBV5-6 and TRBJ2-5; TRBD2 might be the D (5 bases). Trimming shortened V by 0 bases and J by 9 bases, and 12 bases separated the two germline ends. This CDR3 has 13 amino acids. Per the germline V gene, CDR1 is SGHDT and CDR2 is YYEEEE. CDR3 in DNA: TGTGCCAGCAGCTTGGAACAATACGGGGCCCAGTACTTC. Its protein product is CASSLEQYGAQYF.

Of note for this clonotype: Compared with germline, one end of the junction differs, possibly owing to a read error. The chain has TRBV7-7 and TRBJ2-1, with D unclear. The CDR3 is 13 amino acids. CDR1 is SSHAT, CDR2 FNYEAQ, per germline (reference sequence). The CDR3 bases are TGTGCTAGCAGCTCTGCAGACTACAATGAGCAGTTCTTC. Translated, it gives CASSSADYNEQFF.

On this clonotype: A much larger clonotype is one base distant, so this may be a read error. The chain is built from TRBV4-2 and TRBJ2-5, with D possibly being TRBD1 (7 bases). This CDR3 contains 15 residues. Per the germline V gene, CDR1 is LGHNA and CDR2 is YNFKEQ. Trimming pared 4 bases from V and 2 bases from J, leaving 14 bases between. The chain's CDR3 is CASSPGRGDQETQYF. For the CDR3, the DNA is TGTGCCAGCAGCCCAGGCAGGGGGGATCAAGAGACCCAGTACTTC.

The chain is built from TRBV6-1 and TRBJ1-1; maybe TRBD1 (6 bases). V shed 4 bases and J shed 4 bases, with 10 bases lying between them. Germline assignment: CDR1 MNHNS and CDR2 SASEGT. The CDR3 is 13 amino acids. The CDR3 loop reads CASSATGSTEAFF. The CDR3 DNA reads TGTGCCAGCAGTGCCACAGGGTCCACTGAAGCTTTCTTT.

For this clonotype: A much larger clone lies a single base off, so this may be a read error. V gene TRBV12-3 or TRBV12-4 combines with J gene TRBJ2-7, with D possibly matching TRBD2 (6 bases). The CDR3 spans 17 residues. V lost 0 bases and J 9 bases, leaving 24 bases between the germline ends. CDR3 in amino acids: CASSLAGSGLARRGQYF. The CDR3 nucleotides are TGTGCCAGCAGTTTAGCGGGGTCGGGGCTAGCGCGGAGAGGGCAGTACTTC.

This clonotype occurred many times. The chain employs TRBV2 and TRBJ2-5; 14 nucleotides match TRBD2. The CDR3 contains 15 residues. Germline V gene data show CDR1 as SNHLY and CDR2 as FYNNEI. V trimming: 8 bases; J trimming: 3 bases; junction bases outside the gene matches: 5. CDR3 residues: CASQEGLAGEETQYF. DNA of the CDR3: TGTGCCAGCCAAGAGGGACTAGCGGGAGAAGAGACCCAGTACTTC.

Worth noting for this clonotype: A read error may be the cause here, since a much bigger clone is one base away. The V gene is TRBV5-1, the J gene TRBJ1-1, with D possibly matching TRBD1 (5 bases). Germline lookup yields CDR1 SGHRS and CDR2 YFSETQ. This CDR3 is built from 12 residues. The CDR3 protein is CDSRLGGGGAFF. CDR3 nucleotide sequence: TGCGACAGCAGACTCGGCGGGGGTGGAGCTTTCTTT.

Ten or more counts support this clonotype. The chain couples TRBV20-1 to TRBJ1-1, with D unresolved. Trimming shortened V by 3 bases and J by 4 bases, and 15 bases separated the two germline ends. Germline CDR1 and CDR2: DFQATT and SNEGSKA (reference sequence). The CDR3 is 14 amino acids. The CDR3 region has the DNA TGCAGTGCTAGTCCACCGGACCGCACCACTGAAGCTTTCTTT. Its protein is CSASPPDRTTEAFF.